This TCR beta chain is drawn from a study of OX40 agonist ivuxolimab in advanced cancers. Sequencing was performed with immunoSEQ multiplex PCR; in TCRdb, only in-frame clones are kept and a portion is missing. The data hold over 40,000 clones, with roughly 86% observed a single time. V gave up 0 bases and J gave up 1 base, with 7 bases separating them. The germline V gene encodes CDR1 SGHRS and CDR2 YFSETQ. The CDR3 is 14 residues long. This chain links TRBV5-1 with TRBJ1-2; TRBD1 is a possible D gene (5 bases). The TCR sequence derives from an adult with an advanced solid tumor such as melanoma, head and neck, liver or kidney cancer. This specimen consisted of CD4+ or CD8+ T cells sorted from blood, obtained in a trial of the OX40 agonist ivuxolimab. The CDR3 bases are TGCGCCAGCAGCTTGGGACAGCTTAACTATGGCTACACCTTC. It is translated as CASSLGQLNYGYTF.